Here is one TCR beta chain with its context. Its antigen remains unidentified. This entry belongs to a study of shared clonotypes between healthy human individuals. The overall study: Donor ages ranged 18 to 49 years: a couple of women, a few men. For every donor, three CD4 naive, three CD4 memory, two CD8 naive and one CD8 memory plates were used. Overall study findings and caveats: A generally larger estimated richness was seen in naive subsets than in memory subsets. Roughly 5% of naive CD4 clonotypes were common to a handful of donors.

V was cut by 1 base and J by 6 bases, with 4 bases left in between. Germline values: CDR1 LNHNV, CDR2 YYDKDF (reference sequence). The CDR3 is made up of 11 amino acids. Using immunoSEQ multiplex PCR, the repertoire was profiled, and TCRdb retains in-frame clones only, with some absent. The sample holds a few million clones, approximately 93% seen once. The TCR comes from a man between 18 and 29 years old in good health. Some clones in this sample may be carry-over from other donors' samples. The gene calls are TRBV15 and TRBJ2-7, with D hard to call. Sequenced material: naive CD4+ T cells from PBMCs. The sample's subset: CD45RA+ positively selected. The CDR3, as DNA: TGTGCCACCAGCAGAGGGGTCGAGCAGTACTTC. It codes for CATSRGVEQYF.